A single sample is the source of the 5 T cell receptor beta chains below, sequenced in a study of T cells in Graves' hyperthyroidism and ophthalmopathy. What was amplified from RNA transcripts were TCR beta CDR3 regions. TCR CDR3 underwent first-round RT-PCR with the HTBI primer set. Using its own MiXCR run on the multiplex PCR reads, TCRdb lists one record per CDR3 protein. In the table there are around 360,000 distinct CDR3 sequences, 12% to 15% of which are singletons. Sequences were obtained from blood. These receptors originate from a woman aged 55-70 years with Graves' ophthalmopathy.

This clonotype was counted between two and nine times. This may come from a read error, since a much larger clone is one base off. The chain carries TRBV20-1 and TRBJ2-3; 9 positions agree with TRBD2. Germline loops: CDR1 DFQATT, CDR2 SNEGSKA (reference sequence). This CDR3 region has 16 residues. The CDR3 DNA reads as TGCAGTGCTAGACCCTTGCTAGCGGGACGCACAGATACGCAGTGTTTT. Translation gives CSARPLLAGRTDTQCF.

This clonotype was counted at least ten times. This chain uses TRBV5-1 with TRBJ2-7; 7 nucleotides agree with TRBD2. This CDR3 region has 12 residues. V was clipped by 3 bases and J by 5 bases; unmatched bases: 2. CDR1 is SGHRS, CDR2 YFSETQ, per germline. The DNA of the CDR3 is TGCGCCAGCAGCTCGCTAGCGGACGAGCAGTACTTC. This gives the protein CASSSLADEQYF.

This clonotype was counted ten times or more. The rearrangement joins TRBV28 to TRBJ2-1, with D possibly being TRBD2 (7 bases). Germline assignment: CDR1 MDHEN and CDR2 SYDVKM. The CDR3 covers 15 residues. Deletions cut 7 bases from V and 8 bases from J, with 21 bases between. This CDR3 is CASTRGGAASDEQFF. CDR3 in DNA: TGTGCCAGCACCAGGGGAGGGGCGGCCAGCGATGAGCAGTTCTTC.

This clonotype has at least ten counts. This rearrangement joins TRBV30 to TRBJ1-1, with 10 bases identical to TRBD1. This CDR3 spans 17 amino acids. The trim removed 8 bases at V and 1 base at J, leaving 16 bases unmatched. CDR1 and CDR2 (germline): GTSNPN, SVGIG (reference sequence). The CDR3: CAGATMGQGIWNTEAFF. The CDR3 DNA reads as TGTGCCGGAGCAACCATGGGACAGGGGATATGGAACACTGAAGCTTTCTTT.

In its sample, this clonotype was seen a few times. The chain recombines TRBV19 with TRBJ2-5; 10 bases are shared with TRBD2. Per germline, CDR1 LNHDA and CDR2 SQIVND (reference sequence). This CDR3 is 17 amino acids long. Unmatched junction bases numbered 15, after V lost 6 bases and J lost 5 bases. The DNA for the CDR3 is TGTGCCAGTAGCGCATCCCCAGGGCTAGCGGGAGATGAGACCCAGTACTTC. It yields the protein CASSASPGLAGDETQYF.